Following are 3 T cell receptor beta chains from one sample sequenced in a study of blood T cell repertoires in COVID-19 (dated by TCRdb to 2018 to 2020). Libraries were constructed by the immunoSEQ multiplex PCR assay. TCRdb's version of the immuneACCESS table is confined to in-frame rearrangements and falls short of the full clone set. An unresolved V gene accounts for under half of the shortfall where checked; the remainder is of unknown origin. The sample yields about 170,000 clones; approximately 80% were counted once. Roughly 8.8% of the sample is in the top ten clones. Sample: peripheral blood. The receptor set was obtained from a woman of 80 years or more with COVID-19, enrolled during active disease.

The V and J genes are TRBV2 and TRBJ1-1, with a weak D call TRBD1 (5 bases). The CDR3 totals 14 residues. With 8 bases removed from V and 3 bases from J, the gap between germline ends came to 16 bases. Looked up from germline, CDR1 is SNHLY and CDR2 is FYNNEI. CDR3 sequence reads: CASGWGGSHTEAFF. Written as DNA, the CDR3 is TGTGCCAGCGGTTGGGGGGGGAGCCACACTGAAGCTTTCTTT.

This chain uses TRBV19 with TRBJ1-5, with D perhaps TRBD1 (5 bases). The V end lost 3 bases, the J end lost 7 bases, and 13 bases lay between the germline ends. The CDR3 consists of 14 residues. Per the germline V gene, CDR1 is LNHDA and CDR2 is SQIVND (reference sequence). The CDR3, as DNA: TGTGCCAGTAGTATCCAACAGGTAGGCCAGCCCCAGCATTTT. This codes for CASSIQQVGQPQHF.

There are a few counts of this clone. The V call is TRBV9, the J call TRBJ2-1; 9 bases fit TRBD1. Trimming cost V 3 bases and J 3 bases; bases outside gene matches: 4. Germline assignment: CDR1 SGDLS and CDR2 YYNGEE. The CDR3 is 15 amino acids. The CDR3 DNA reads as TGTGCCAGCAGCGACAGGGGGCTAGGCTACAATGAGCAGTTCTTC. Its translation is CASSDRGLGYNEQFF.